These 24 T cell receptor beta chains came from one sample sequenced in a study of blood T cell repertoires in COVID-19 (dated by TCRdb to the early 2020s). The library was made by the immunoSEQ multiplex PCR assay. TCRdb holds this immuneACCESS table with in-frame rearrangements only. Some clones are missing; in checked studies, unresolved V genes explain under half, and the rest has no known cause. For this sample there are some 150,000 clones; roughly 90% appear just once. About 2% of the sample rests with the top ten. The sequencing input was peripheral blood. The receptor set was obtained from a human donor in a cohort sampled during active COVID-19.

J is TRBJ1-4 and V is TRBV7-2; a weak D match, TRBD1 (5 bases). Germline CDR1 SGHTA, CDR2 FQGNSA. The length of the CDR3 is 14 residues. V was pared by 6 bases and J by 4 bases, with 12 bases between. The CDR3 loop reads CASSRGTHNEKLFF. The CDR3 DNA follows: TGTGCCAGCAGTCGCGGGACCCATAATGAAAAACTGTTTTTT.

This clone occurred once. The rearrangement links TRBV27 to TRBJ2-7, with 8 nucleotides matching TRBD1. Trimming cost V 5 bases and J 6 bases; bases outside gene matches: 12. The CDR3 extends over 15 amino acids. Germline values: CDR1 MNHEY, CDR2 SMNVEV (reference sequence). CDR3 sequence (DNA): TGTGCCAGCAGTCTACACCGGGACAGGCCACGCGAGCAGTACTTC. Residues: CASSLHRDRPREQYF.

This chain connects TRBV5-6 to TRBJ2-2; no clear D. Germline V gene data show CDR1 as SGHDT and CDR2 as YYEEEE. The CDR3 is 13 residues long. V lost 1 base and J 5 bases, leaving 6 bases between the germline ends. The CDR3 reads CASSLKATGELFF. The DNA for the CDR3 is TGTGCCAGCAGCTTGAAAGCAACCGGGGAGCTGTTTTTT.

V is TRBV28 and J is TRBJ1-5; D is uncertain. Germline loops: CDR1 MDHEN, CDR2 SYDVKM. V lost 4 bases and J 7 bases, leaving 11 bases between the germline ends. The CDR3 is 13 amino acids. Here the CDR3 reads CASSSERRQPQHF. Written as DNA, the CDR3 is TGTGCCAGCAGTTCCGAGCGTAGACAGCCCCAGCATTTT.

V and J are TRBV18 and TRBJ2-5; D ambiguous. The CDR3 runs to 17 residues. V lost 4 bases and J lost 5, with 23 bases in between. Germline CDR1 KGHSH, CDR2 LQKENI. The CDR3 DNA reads TGTGCCAGCTCACTCTCCCTCGCTAGTCCTCCGTTGGAGACCCAGTACTTC. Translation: CASSLSLASPPLETQYF.

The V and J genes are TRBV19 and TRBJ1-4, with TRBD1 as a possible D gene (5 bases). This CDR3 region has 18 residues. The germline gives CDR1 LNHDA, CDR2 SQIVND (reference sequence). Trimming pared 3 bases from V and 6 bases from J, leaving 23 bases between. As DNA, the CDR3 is TGTGCCAGTAGTATTTGGGGGGGGACCTCCCCACGGGATGAAAAACTGTTTTTT. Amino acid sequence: CASSIWGGTSPRDEKLFF.

CDR3 sequence reads: CASSGGWTGDNTGELFF. In DNA, the CDR3 is TGTGCCAGCTCCGGGGGCTGGACAGGAGATAACACCGGGGAGCTGTTTTTT. The chain has TRBV18 and TRBJ2-2, with D perhaps TRBD1 (7 bases). The V gene lost 6 bases and the J gene lost 2 bases, with 19 bases spanning the gap. The CDR3 covers 17 residues. CDR1 is KGHSH and CDR2 is LQKENI in the germline V gene.

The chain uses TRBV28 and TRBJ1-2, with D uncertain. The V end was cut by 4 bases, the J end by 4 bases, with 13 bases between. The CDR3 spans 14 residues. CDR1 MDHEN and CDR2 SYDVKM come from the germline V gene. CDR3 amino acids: CASSSGRGSYGYTF. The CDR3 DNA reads TGTGCCAGCAGTTCCGGGAGAGGGTCCTATGGCTACACCTTC.

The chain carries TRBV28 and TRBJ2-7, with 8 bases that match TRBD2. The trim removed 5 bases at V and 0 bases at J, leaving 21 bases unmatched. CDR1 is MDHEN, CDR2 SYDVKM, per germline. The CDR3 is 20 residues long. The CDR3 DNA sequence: TGTGCCAGCAGTCCCTACCCTAACTTTCGGCGGGAGGACCGCTCCTACGAGCAGTACTTC. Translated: CASSPYPNFRREDRSYEQYF.

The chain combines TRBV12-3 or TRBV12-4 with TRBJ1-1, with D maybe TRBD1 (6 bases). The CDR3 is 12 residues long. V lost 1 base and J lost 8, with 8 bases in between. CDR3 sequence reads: CASSLVTGEAFF. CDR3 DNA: TGTGCCAGCAGTTTAGTGACAGGAGAAGCTTTCTTT.

In nucleotides, the CDR3 is TGTGCCAGCAGCGGTAGGTGGGGATCCGGGGACACTGAAGCTTTCTTT. Its protein product is CASSGRWGSGDTEAFF. This rearrangement joins TRBV9 to TRBJ1-1; D is ambiguous. Germline-derived CDR1 and CDR2 are SGDLS and YYNGEE. Between the trimmed V and J ends, which lost 3 bases and 3 bases, there was a span of 18 bases. The CDR3 spans 16 residues.

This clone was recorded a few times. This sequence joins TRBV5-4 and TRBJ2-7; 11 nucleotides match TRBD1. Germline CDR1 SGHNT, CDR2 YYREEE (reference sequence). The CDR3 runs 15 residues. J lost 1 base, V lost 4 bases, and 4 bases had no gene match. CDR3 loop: CASSLGQGASYEQYF. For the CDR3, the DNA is TGTGCCAGCAGCCTAGGACAGGGGGCTTCCTACGAGCAGTACTTC.

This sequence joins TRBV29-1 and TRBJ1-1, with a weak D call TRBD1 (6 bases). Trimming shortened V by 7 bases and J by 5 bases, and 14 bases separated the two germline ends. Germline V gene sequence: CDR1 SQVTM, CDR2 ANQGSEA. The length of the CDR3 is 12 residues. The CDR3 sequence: CSATEGGTEAFF. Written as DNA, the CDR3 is TGCAGCGCCACCGAGGGGGGGACTGAAGCTTTCTTT.

The CDR3 loop is CASSFDSSYEQYF. Written as DNA, the CDR3 is TGTGCCAGCAGTTTCGACAGTTCCTACGAGCAGTACTTC. The gene calls are TRBV5-8 and TRBJ2-7; D may be TRBD1 (5 bases). The germline gives CDR1 SGHTS, CDR2 YDEGEE. V dropped 5 bases and J dropped 1 base, with 10 bases sitting between them. The CDR3 covers 13 residues.

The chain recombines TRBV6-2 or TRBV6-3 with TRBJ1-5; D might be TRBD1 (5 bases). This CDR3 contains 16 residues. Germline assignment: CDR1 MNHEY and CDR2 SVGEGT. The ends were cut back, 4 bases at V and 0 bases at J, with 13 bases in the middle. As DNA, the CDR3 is TGTGCCAGCAGTTCAACGGGACTTCATAGCAATCAGCCCCAGCATTTT. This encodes CASSSTGLHSNQPQHF.

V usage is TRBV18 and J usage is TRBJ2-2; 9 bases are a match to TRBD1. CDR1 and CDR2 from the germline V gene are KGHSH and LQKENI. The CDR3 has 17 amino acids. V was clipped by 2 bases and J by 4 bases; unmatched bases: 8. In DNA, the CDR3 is TGTGCCAGCTCACCATCCCTGGACAGGGGAGGCACCGGGGAGCTGTTTTTT. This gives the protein CASSPSLDRGGTGELFF.

The CDR3 DNA follows: TGTGCCAGCAGTGACTCCGGCAGGAAGAACACCGGGGAGCTGTTTTTT. It is translated as CASSDSGRKNTGELFF. The chain links TRBV2 to TRBJ2-2; no clear D gene. Trimming removed 3 bases from V and 1 base from J, with 12 bases in between. Germline V CDR1 and CDR2: SNHLY, FYNNEI. This CDR3 region has 16 residues.

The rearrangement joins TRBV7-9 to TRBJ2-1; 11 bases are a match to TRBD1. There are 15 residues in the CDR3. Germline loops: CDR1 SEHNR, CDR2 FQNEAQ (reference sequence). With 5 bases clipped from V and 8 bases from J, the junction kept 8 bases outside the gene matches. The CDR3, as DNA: TGTGCCAGCAGCCACGGACAGGGGGCCGAGGATGAGCAGTTCTTC. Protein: CASSHGQGAEDEQFF. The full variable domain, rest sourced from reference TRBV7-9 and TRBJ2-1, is DTGVSQNPRHKITKRGQNVTFRCDPISEHNRLYWYRQTLGQGPEFLTYFQNEAQLEKSRLLSDRFSAERPKGSFSTLEIQRTEQGDSAMYLCASSHGQGAEDEQFFGPGTRLTVL.

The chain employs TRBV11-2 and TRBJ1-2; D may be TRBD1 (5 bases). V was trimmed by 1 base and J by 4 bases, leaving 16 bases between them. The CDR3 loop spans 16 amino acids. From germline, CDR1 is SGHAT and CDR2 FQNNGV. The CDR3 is CASSLVAGARFYGYTF. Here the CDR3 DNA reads TGTGCCAGCAGCTTAGTGGCTGGGGCCAGATTCTATGGCTACACCTTC.

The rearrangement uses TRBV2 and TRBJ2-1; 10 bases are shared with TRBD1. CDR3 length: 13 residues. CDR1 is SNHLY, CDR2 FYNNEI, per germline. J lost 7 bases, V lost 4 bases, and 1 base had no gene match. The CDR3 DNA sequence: TGTGCCAGCAGTGCGGACAGGGGGAATGAGCAGTTCTTC. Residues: CASSADRGNEQFF.

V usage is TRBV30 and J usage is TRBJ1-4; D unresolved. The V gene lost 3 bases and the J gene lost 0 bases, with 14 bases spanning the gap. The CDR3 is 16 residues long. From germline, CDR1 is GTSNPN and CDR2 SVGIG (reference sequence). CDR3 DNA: TGTGCCTGGAGCCCTCAGACACTTCCAACTAATGAAAAACTGTTTTTT. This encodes CAWSPQTLPTNEKLFF.

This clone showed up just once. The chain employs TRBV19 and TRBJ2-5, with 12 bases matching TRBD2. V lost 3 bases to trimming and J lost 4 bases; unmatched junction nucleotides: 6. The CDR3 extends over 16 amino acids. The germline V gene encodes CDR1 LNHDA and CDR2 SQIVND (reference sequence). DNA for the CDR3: TGTGCCAGTAGTATTGGGCTAGCGGGAGGGCCAGAGACCCAGTACTTC. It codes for CASSIGLAGGPETQYF.

In nucleotides, the CDR3 is TGTGCCAGCAGCTTAACGGGGGGTCGGGCTTCACCCCTCCACTTT. Amino acid sequence: CASSLTGGRASPLHF. This chain links TRBV7-3 with TRBJ1-6; tentative D call: TRBD1 (5 bases). The CDR3 loop spans 15 amino acids. Trimming removed 0 bases at V and 9 bases at J, with 12 bases between. Germline V gene lookup returns CDR1 SGHTA and CDR2 FQGTGA.

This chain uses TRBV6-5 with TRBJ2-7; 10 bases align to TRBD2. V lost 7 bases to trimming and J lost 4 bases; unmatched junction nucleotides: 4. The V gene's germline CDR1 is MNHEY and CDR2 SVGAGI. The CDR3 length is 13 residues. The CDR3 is CASTTSGLYEQYF. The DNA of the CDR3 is TGTGCCAGCACGACTAGCGGGTTATACGAGCAGTACTTC.